This T cell receptor beta chain was captured by sequencing in a study of T cell repertoires in cytomegalovirus infection. Study information: It was the public TCR beta signatures that indicated both CMV infection and matching HLA type.

MiXCR, run by TCRdb on the reads, gives a single entry per CDR3 protein. The sample lists around 750,000 distinct CDR3 sequences; approximately 32% were seen once. Note on this clonotype: Its antigen is currently unknown.

The CDR3 extends over 11 amino acids. V was trimmed by 5 bases and J by 6 bases, leaving 5 bases between them. From germline, CDR1 is SGHVS and CDR2 FNYEAQ. The TCR was taken from a human donor in good health (CMV status not recorded). Some clones in this sample may be carry-over from other donors' samples. V is TRBV7-6 and J is TRBJ2-1; D not certain. The sample consisted of cultured CD8+ T cells from PBMCs, taken from culture after CMV antigen stimulation. The CDR3, as DNA: TGTGCCAGCAGCCCCCCCAATGAGCAGTTCTTC. The encoded protein is CASSPPNEQFF.